Sequencing of this T cell receptor (beta chain) was carried out in a study of human T cells and chemical hapten exposure (dated by TCRdb to the early 2020s). As for the study more broadly: For sensitization, 2% DPC in acetone was applied to a roughly 2 cm by roughly 2 cm area of upper inner arm skin. Weekly therapeutic DPC doses were additionally applied to the scalp of patients throughout the approximately 23-week study period. Patch testing was done on the upper back using Finn chambers containing 0.01% DPC, and results were scored after 6 days according to International Contact Dermatitis Research Group standards. Most of the patients in the cohort were female, and the cohort covered alopecia areata with under or over 50% scalp involvement, alopecia totalis and alopecia universalis. Libraries were combined into a pool for sequencing, and differences in TCR yield between samples came mainly from small differences in library volumes within the pool. This study followed changes in the peripheral blood TCR repertoire in vivo during primary and secondary sensitization of alopecia patients to the hapten diphenylcyclopropenone (DPC). Blood was sampled from patients pre-sensitization (week 0) and at 2, 6 and about 24 weeks after DPC sensitization. Blood for TCR sequencing was provided by twenty-nine alopecia patients at one to four time points (pre-sensitization, 2, 6 and 24 weeks).

This clonotype was picked up many times. Its antigen specificity is not known. No much larger clonotype is one base removed from it; base qualities were not supplied. This specimen's time point label, per the study, means: patch test 2, 6 weeks after DPC sensitization. The treatment or condition label, as the study defines it: therapeutic diphenylcyclopropenone sensitization with weekly scalp DPC. At every patch-test visit, the blood draw took place before the patch test was put on. Eligible patients were aged 18 to 70, diagnosed with alopecia, deemed suitable for DPC therapy, and excluded if pregnant. Total RNA was isolated from unfractionated whole blood collected in Tempus Blood RNA tubes. Beyond this particular receptor, the publication reports: All patients had alopecia, a presumed autoimmune disease, so their immune response might differ from that of healthy individuals. Repeated subsampling changed both the strength of the expansion versus patch-test correlation and the threshold at which that correlation became significant. Significantly more large CDR3 similarity clusters were formed by expanded TCRs than by pre-sensitization or healthy control sets, consistent with antigen-driven responses. Patch test score correlated positively with the number of PT1 expanded TCRs, reaching significance at thresholds 8, 16 and 32 but not at 4. DPC sensitization did not change how many TCRs were above 1 in 1000 frequency, and no evidence was found of alterations in global repertoire structure.

There are 12 amino acids in the CDR3, from cysteine to phenylalanine inclusive. This entry keeps only the CDR3 DNA: 36 bases, framed from base 1. Deletion took 6 bases off V and 11 bases off J, with a span of 14 bases between the germline ends. Library construction relied on RACE. Sequencing took place on a NextSeq 500. Library preparation attached unique molecular identifiers to individual cDNA molecules for quantitative, reproducible TCR counting. Each blood RNA sample was used to sequence both TCR alpha and TCR beta chains. As for how the authors treated the data: Samples had a median of roughly 87,000 TCRs, with a range from 23,224 to 690,600. V, J and CDR3 annotation of the TCR reads was performed with the Decombinator software suite. Every sample was subsampled to the same number of TCRs (28,000) for the PS versus PT1 abundance plots. Expanded TCRs were defined as absent before sensitization and observed at least eight times at the 2-week time point. The raw public data were reprocessed by TCRdb itself: fastp quality trimming at Q25, MiXCR clonotype calling, in-frame beta chains only. Each record represents a unique CDR3 protein, reported with the most common genes and DNA among its rows. The V and J calls and clone size are TCRdb's, not the authors'. For this sample the table gives approximately 350,000 distinct CDR3 sequences, of which about 6% were detected only once. The ten largest clones represent roughly 5.4% of the sample.

The material sequenced was whole blood, taken in connection with sensitization to the hapten diphenylcyclopropenone (DPC). The chain employs TRBV12-3 or TRBV12-4 and TRBJ1-5, with the D gene uncertain. The source is a woman in her late teens or twenties with alopecia areata. Some clones in this sample may be carry-over from other donors' samples. The sequenced DNA is TGTGCCAGCAGCCCGTCTACGGGGACCCAGCATTTT. It is translated as CASSPSTGTQHF.